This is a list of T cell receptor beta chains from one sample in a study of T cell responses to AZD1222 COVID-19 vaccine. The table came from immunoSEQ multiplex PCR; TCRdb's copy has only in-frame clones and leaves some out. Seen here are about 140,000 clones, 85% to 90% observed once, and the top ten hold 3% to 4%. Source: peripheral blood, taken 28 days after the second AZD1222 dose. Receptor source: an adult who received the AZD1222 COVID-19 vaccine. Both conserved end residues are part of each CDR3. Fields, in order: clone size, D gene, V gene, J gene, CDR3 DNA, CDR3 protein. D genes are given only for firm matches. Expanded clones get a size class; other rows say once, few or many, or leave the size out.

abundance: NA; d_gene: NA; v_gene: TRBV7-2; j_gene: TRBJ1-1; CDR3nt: TGTGCCAGCAGTTCACGCCCGGGCACTGAAGCTTTCTTT; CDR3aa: CASSSRPGTEAFF
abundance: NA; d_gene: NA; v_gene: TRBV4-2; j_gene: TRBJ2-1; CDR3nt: TGTGCCAGCAGCCAACTAAACTTACCCCACAATGAGCAGTTCTTC; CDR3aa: CASSQLNLPHNEQFF
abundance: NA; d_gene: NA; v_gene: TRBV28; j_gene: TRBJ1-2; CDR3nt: TGTGCCAGCAGTCCCGGGCAACCCTATGGCTACACCTTC; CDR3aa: CASSPGQPYGYTF
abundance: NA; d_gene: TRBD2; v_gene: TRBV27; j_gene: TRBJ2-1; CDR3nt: TGTGCCAGCAGTCTCAACGCGGGGGTGTGGTTCTTC; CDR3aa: CASSLNAGVWFF
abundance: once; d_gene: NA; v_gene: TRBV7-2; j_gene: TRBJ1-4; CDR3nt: TGTGCCAGCAGCTCCTGGGACGGAAGTAATGAAAAACTGTTTTTT; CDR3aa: CASSSWDGSNEKLFF
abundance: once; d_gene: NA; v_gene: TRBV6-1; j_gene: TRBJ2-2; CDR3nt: TGTGCCAGCAGTGAATTTGGGGTGTCCGGGGGGCTGTTTTTT; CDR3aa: CASSEFGVSGGLFF
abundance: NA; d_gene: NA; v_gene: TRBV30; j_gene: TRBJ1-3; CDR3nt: TGTGCCTGGACGGATGTCTGGGGAAACACCATATATTTT; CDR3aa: CAWTDVWGNTIYF
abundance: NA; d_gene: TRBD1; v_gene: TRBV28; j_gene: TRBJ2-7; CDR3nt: TGTGCCAGCAGCCCACCGGGACAGGGGGCACACGAGCAGTACTTC; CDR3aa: CASSPPGQGAHEQYF
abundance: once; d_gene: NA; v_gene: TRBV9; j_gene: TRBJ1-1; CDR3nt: TGTGCCAGCAGCGTAGTGGCACGTTTGAACACTGAAGCTTTCTTT; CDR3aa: CASSVVARLNTEAFF
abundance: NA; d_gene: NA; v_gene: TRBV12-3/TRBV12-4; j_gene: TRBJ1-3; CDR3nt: TGTGCCAGCAGCTACACCTCTGGAAACACCATATATTTT; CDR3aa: CASSYTSGNTIYF
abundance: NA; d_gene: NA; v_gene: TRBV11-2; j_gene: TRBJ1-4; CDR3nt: TGTGCCAGCAGCTTAGGGGGGGCGACTAATGAAAAACTGTTTTTT; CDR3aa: CASSLGGATNEKLFF
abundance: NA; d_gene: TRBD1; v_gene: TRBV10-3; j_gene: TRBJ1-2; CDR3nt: TGTGCCATCAGCCCCGGGACAGGGGCAAGTTCAACCGGTGGCTACACCTTC; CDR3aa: CAISPGTGASSTGGYTF
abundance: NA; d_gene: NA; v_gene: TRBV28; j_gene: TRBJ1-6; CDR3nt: TGTGCCAGCAGTTTCGTACCCCTCGGCCCGGGGGGGTTGGATTCACCCCTCCACTTT; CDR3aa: CASSFVPLGPGGLDSPLHF
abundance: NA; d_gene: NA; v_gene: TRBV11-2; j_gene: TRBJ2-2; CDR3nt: TGTGCCAGCAGCGCGGCCGGGTATGACACCGGGGAGCTGTTTTTT; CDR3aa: CASSAAGYDTGELFF
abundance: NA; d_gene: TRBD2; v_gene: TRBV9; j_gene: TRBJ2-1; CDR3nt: TGTGCCAGCAGCGTAGCTTGGACTAGCGGGAGTAATGGTGAGCAGTTCTTC; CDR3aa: CASSVAWTSGSNGEQFF
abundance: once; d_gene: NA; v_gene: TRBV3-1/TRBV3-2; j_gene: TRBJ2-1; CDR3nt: TGTGCCAGCAGCCAAGATCTAACACACAATGAGCAGTTCTTC; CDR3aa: CASSQDLTHNEQFF
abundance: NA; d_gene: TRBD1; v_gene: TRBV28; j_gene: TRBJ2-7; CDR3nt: TGTGCCACTACTAAGGGACAGGGGAGCTCCTACGAGCAGTACTTC; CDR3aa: CATTKGQGSSYEQYF
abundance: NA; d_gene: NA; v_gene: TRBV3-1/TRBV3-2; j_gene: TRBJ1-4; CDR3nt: TGTGCCAGCAGCCAATATTCGGCCGGGGAAAAACTGTTTTTT; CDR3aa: CASSQYSAGEKLFF
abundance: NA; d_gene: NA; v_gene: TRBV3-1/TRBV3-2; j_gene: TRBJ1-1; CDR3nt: TGTGCCAGCGTGGGGATGAACACTGAAGCTTTCTTT; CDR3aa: CASVGMNTEAFF
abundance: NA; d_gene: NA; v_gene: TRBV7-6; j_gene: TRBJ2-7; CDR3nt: TGTGCCAGCAGCGAGGCTTGGCCGCCCTACGAGCAGTACTTC; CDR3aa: CASSEAWPPYEQYF
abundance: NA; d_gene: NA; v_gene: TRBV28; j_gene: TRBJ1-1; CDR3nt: TGTGCCAGCAAAACTGGACAGTTGAACACTGAAGCTTTCTTT; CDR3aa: CASKTGQLNTEAFF